This T cell receptor (beta chain) originates from a study of T-cell reconstitution after alpha-beta-depleted transplantation in children. This clonotype was seen a handful of times. Its antigen is still unknown. Unique molecular identifiers were incorporated during preparation of the TCRbeta library. TCRdb reanalysed the PCR reads using MiXCR and keeps one entry per CDR3 protein. This table holds over 400,000 distinct CDR3 sequences, roughly two fifths found once. The germline CDR1 and CDR2 sequences are MNHEY and SMNVEV (reference sequence). The CDR3 covers 13 residues. Deletions cut 4 bases from V and 4 bases from J, with 9 bases between. Study-level results: Hyperexpanded clones declined; after one year, newly produced T cells mostly supplied diversity. It was reported that alpha-beta T cells came from several hundred expanded graft clones (about two months after transplant). TCRbeta diversity was high at day 60 in some patients (a result of surviving recipient T cells and thymic progenitors).

This sequence was found in a girl aged 2-10 years with aplastic anemia, due to receive a stem cell transplant. This material consisted of PBMCs, taken before TCRalphabeta/CD19-depleted stem cell transplant. This chain connects TRBV27 to TRBJ2-3; D may be TRBD2 (6 bases). CDR3: CASSYRLADTQYF. The CDR3 region has the DNA TGTGCCAGCAGTTACCGACTAGCAGATACGCAGTATTTT.